This TCR beta chain originates from a study of cytomegalovirus exposure and HLA in healthy donors. A remark on this clone: Its target is not known.

Repertoires were generated with immunoSEQ multiplex PCR, while TCRdb's copy carries only in-frame clones and drops some. The sample includes more than 110,000 clones, 88% of them seen just once. The CDR3 totals 16 residues. Germline CDR1 is MNHEY and CDR2 is SMNVEV (reference sequence). J lost 4 bases, V lost 3 bases, and 4 bases had no gene match. Findings of the study overall: CMV antigen specificity was confirmed in vitro for three CMV-associated chains. Despite most TCR sequences being rare, some public TCRs occurred in many donors.

The receptor was isolated from a woman between 18 and 30 years old in good health and CMV-seropositive. The chain has TRBV27 and TRBJ2-3; 13 bases match TRBD2. Sequences were obtained from PBMCs. Written as DNA, the CDR3 is TGTGCCAGCAGTTTGAGACTAGCGGGAGGACCAGATACGCAGTATTTT. It codes for CASSLRLAGGPDTQYF.